A selection of T cell receptor beta chains follows, all from one sample in a study of metastatic and nonmetastatic thyroid tumors. TCRdb re-called the PCR reads through MiXCR. The repertoire consists of approximately 65,000 clones, with 4% to 4.5% occurring once and the leading ten covering about a fifth. The sample taken for sequencing was blood. All receptors derive from a female donor with papillary thyroid cancer or a benign thyroid nodule (not recorded which). Some clones in this sample may be carry-over from other donors' samples. CDR3s include the opening cysteine and the closing phenylalanine or tryptophan.

v_call,cdr3_aa
TRBV28,CASSPNFVRSGANVLTF
TRBV7-2,CASRFPLAGVETQYF
TRBV5-5,CASRGGRATDTQYF
TRBV12-3/TRBV12-4,CASSTDRGHYGYNF
TRBV19,CASSWDRQGYTGELFF
TRBV5-1,CASSFGLAYEQYF
TRBV19,CASSTRTSTYEQYF
TRBV3-1,CASSPQPPSGNTIYF
TRBV19,CASSIRRGNEKLFF
TRBV7-9,CASTSSPNGGSSTYNEQFF
TRBV2,CASTTGRNQETQYF
TRBV28,CASSPSCTHRQPVLLYDCTF
TRBV12-3/TRBV12-4,CASTHRRATDTQYF
TRBV5-1,CASGFDRDQPQHF
TRBV7-9,CASSRGLAGEDTQYF
TRBV9,CASSPDGGGINQPQHF
TRBV11-2,CASSLGTAYNEQFF
TRBV19,CASSIGAAGISYEQYF
TRBV7-9,CASSSESGRLKRNEQFF
TRBV20-1,CSARDQDLRTSGRMDTQYF
TRBV7-9,CASSSNSVRAFF
TRBV5-5,CASSGNREDNSPLHF
TRBV5-1,CASSPAKNTEAFF
TRBV5-4,CASSLAVGRGYTF
TRBV7-2,CASSLPGTVGLAF
TRBV19,CASKAAGAGMNTEAFF
TRBV20-1,CSARDGPFQGRGGGQFF
TRBV11-1,CASSLAWTGPRGNTEAFF
TRBV6-1,CASSEFGGQLSGELFF
TRBV30,CAWSVRGRPNYGYTF
TRBV15,CATSSPSGGLSYNEQFF
TRBV27,CASSLRQGPYGYAF
TRBV7-3,CASSVRTSGSDTQYF
TRBV7-3,CASSRSNTGELFF
TRBV19,CASSGYTGELFF
TRBV19,CASSPLSNQPQHF
TRBV12-3/TRBV12-4,CASSPRTGGMNTEAFF
TRBV7-8,CASSAGGREEEKLFF
TRBV10-3,CAISESGSSGTVYGYTF
TRBV9,CASSAAGLSTGELFF
TRBV12-3/TRBV12-4,CASSPLDREGNTEAFF
TRBV10-3,CAIQPPGLAGIEF
TRBV6-1,CASSRQGEKLFF
TRBV6-1,CASSEGSEGINGYTF
TRBV27,CASSPQQGIDEKLFF
TRBV20-1,CSGRQGNYEQYF
TRBV28,CASSFTHSSGNTIYF
TRBV6-1,CASSSGSPTDTQYF
TRBV27,CASSHQGTNPISNQPQHF
TRBV5-6,CASSLAHGQRAKNIQYF
TRBV6-1,CASYGTGVDTDTQYF
TRBV28,CASSLTGLHSPLHF
TRBV9,CASSVEREVGTEAFF
TRBV2,CASSPEHGEQYF